The next 22 T cell receptor beta chains were all read from a single sample in a study of human T cells and chemical hapten exposure. One entry per CDR3 protein, called by TCRdb with MiXCR from the RACE reads. This table has about 50,000 distinct CDR3 sequences, approximately 9.7% appearing once. Described time point: pre-sensitization, week 0. Treatment in this sample: therapeutic diphenylcyclopropenone sensitization with weekly scalp DPC. It was from unfractionated whole blood that total RNA was extracted. This material consisted of whole blood, taken in connection with sensitization to the hapten diphenylcyclopropenone (DPC). The receptors shown here come from a woman in her twenties or thirties with alopecia areata. Some clones in this sample may be carry-over from other donors' samples.

V usage is TRBV11-2 and J usage is TRBJ1-3; no reliable D call. Trimming removed 5 bases from V and 0 bases from J, with 14 bases in between. This CDR3 has 16 residues. In germline, CDR1 is SGHAT, CDR2 FQNNGV. For the CDR3, the DNA is TGTGCCAGCAGCCCAAAGGTCGGGAGCTCTGGAAACACCATATATTTT. It translates to CASSPKVGSSGNTIYF.

The rearrangement uses TRBV5-1 and TRBJ2-1; 11 bases match TRBD2. Trimming removed 0 bases from V and 6 bases from J; junction bases left unmatched: 5. Germline V gene data show CDR1 as SGHRS and CDR2 as YFSETQ. The CDR3 runs to 16 residues. The CDR3 region is CASSLVGTSGSNEQFF. CDR3 coding DNA: TGCGCCAGCAGCTTGGTGGGGACTAGCGGAAGCAATGAGCAGTTCTTC. The full variable domain, with the rest looked up from reference TRBV5-1 and TRBJ2-1, is KAGVTQTPRYLIKTRGQQVTLSCSPISGHRSVSWYQQTPGQGLQFLFEYFSETQRNKGNFPGRFSGRQFSNSRSEMNVSTLELGDSALYLCASSLVGTSGSNEQFFGPGTRLTVL.

The CDR3 loop is CASSGRSSGGRNEQYF. CDR3 sequence (DNA): TGTGCCAGCAGTGGCCGATCTAGCGGGGGGAGGAACGAGCAGTACTTC. The chain recombines TRBV2 with TRBJ2-7, with 11 bases that match TRBD2. Germline CDR1 reads SNHLY; CDR2 reads FYNNEI. CDR3 length: 16 amino acids. Germline trimming cut 4 bases from V and 5 bases from J; bases unmatched to any gene: 10.

This clonotype was seen only a few times. The J gene is TRBJ2-5, the V gene TRBV27; D call uncertain. This CDR3 region has 13 residues. V gave up 3 bases and J gave up 3 bases, with 8 bases separating them. The germline V gene encodes CDR1 MNHEY and CDR2 SMNVEV (reference sequence). The CDR3 sequence is CASSFLDEETQYF. The CDR3 region has the DNA TGTGCCAGCAGTTTCCTCGACGAAGAGACCCAGTACTTC.

This chain connects TRBV4-3 to TRBJ2-3; perhaps TRBD2 as D (6 bases). The length of the CDR3 is 18 residues. V was shortened by 0 bases and J by 8 bases, with 24 bases between the two germline ends. Germline V gives CDR1 LGHNA, CDR2 YSLEER. The CDR3 reads CASSQDPRDSSSRVTQYF. The CDR3 coding sequence is TGCGCCAGCAGCCAAGATCCCCGGGACTCCTCGTCCCGAGTTACGCAGTATTTT.

The sample holds a few counts of this clonotype. This chain joins TRBV7-8 and TRBJ2-5, with D unclear. Germline CDR1 reads SGHVS; CDR2 reads FQNEAQ. V was cut by 6 bases and J by 8 bases, with 10 bases left in between. This CDR3 region has 11 residues. This chain's CDR3 is CASSKSTTQYF. CDR3 nucleotides: TGTGCCAGCAGTAAATCGACAACCCAGTACTTC.

This clonotype was seen only a few times. Germline and junction disagree at one end, which may indicate a read error. The chain joins TRBV27 to TRBJ1-1; D uncertain. CDR3 length: 13 amino acids. CDR1 and CDR2 (germline): MNHEY, SMNVEV (reference sequence). CDR3 region: CASSLDWNAEAFF. Here the CDR3 DNA reads TGTGCCAGCAGTCTTGACTGGAACGCTGAAGCTTTCTTT.

This clonotype was seen a few times. The V call is TRBV7-2, the J call TRBJ1-2; 8 nucleotides match TRBD1. The V and J ends lost 0 bases and 6 bases, in that order; junction bases with no gene match: 6. CDR3 size: 15 residues. Germline V CDR1 and CDR2: SGHTA, FQGNSA. CDR3 region: CASSLAGGQGHGYTF. Written as DNA, the CDR3 is TGTGCCAGCAGCTTAGCTGGAGGACAGGGACATGGCTACACCTTC.

The chain joins TRBV5-1 to TRBJ2-5, with 7 bases lining up with TRBD1. Germline V gives CDR1 SGHRS, CDR2 YFSETQ. V lost 7 bases and J lost 2; bases outside the gene matches: 11. This CDR3 is built from 15 residues. CDR3 region: CASRRSQGEQETQYF. As DNA, the CDR3 is TGCGCCAGCCGTCGCTCCCAGGGGGAACAAGAGACCCAGTACTTC.

The chain uses TRBV15 and TRBJ1-2; no clear D gene. V gave up 3 bases and J gave up 8 bases, with 22 bases separating them. Germline CDR1 and CDR2: LNHNV and YYDKDF (reference sequence). CDR3 size: 16 residues. For the CDR3, the DNA is TGTGCCACCAGCAGGGCTTCCGGCGACCCGGGTTTGGGCTACACCTTC. Encoded protein: CATSRASGDPGLGYTF.

In its sample, this clonotype was seen a few times. This rearrangement joins TRBV27 to TRBJ2-2, with no clear D. V was cut by 5 bases and J by 6 bases, with 7 bases left in between. This CDR3 region has 12 residues. Germline V gene data show CDR1 as MNHEY and CDR2 as SMNVEV (reference sequence). In DNA, the CDR3 is TGTGCCAGCAGTCCCCAGGCCGGGGAGCTGTTTTTT. Translating gives CASSPQAGELFF.

With regard to this clonotype: This could be a read error, since a much larger clone is one nucleotide away. The chain couples TRBV9 to TRBJ2-1; D not certain. Deletions cut 0 bases from V and 5 bases from J, with 3 bases between. The CDR3 loop spans 12 amino acids. CDR1 SGDLS and CDR2 YYNGEE come from the germline V gene. The CDR3 DNA reads as TGTGCCAGCAGCGTAGATCACAATGAGCAGTTCTTC. Translation gives CASSVDHNEQFF.

The chain couples TRBV30 to TRBJ1-3, with D possibly matching TRBD1 (6 bases). Per the germline V gene, CDR1 is GTSNPN and CDR2 is SVGIG (reference sequence). V lost 5 bases and J lost 4, with 12 bases in between. The CDR3 is made up of 13 amino acids. DNA for the CDR3: TGTGCCTGGCGTGGGACAACCGGAAACACCATATATTTT. This codes for CAWRGTTGNTIYF.

This clonotype has just a few counts. This chain connects TRBV12-3 or TRBV12-4 to TRBJ2-1, with 8 nucleotides matching TRBD2. This CDR3 has 15 residues. The ends lost 3 bases at V and 7 bases at J; junction bases unmatched: 8. In DNA form, the CDR3 reads TGTGCCAGCAGTTTTGGGCGGGGGGCAAAGAATGAGCAGTTCTTC. Protein product: CASSFGRGAKNEQFF.

V is TRBV29-1 and J is TRBJ2-2; 9 bases are a match to TRBD1. CDR1 SQVTM and CDR2 ANQGSEA come from the germline V gene. There are 14 residues in the CDR3. Trimming at V came to 6 bases and at J to 4 bases, leaving 6 bases not matched to a gene. CDR3 amino acids: CSVQGALGTGELFF. For the CDR3, the DNA is TGCAGCGTACAGGGGGCTCTCGGCACCGGGGAGCTGTTTTTT.

This clonotype appeared a few times. The chain combines TRBV5-6 with TRBJ2-3; no definite D call. Germline assignment: CDR1 SGHDT and CDR2 YYEEEE. The CDR3 extends over 15 amino acids. Trimming took off 2 bases at V and 0 bases at J, with 10 bases between the two ends. The CDR3 protein is CASSFRRSSTDTQYF. CDR3 coding DNA: TGTGCCAGCAGCTTCCGGAGATCTAGCACAGATACGCAGTATTTT.

This clonotype has more than one count but fewer than ten. In nucleotides, the CDR3 is TGTGCCTGGACGGATTTGAACACTGAAGCTTTCTTT. Its protein is CAWTDLNTEAFF. The rearrangement uses TRBV30 and TRBJ1-1; unclear D gene. Germline lookup yields CDR1 GTSNPN and CDR2 SVGIG (reference sequence). Trimming pared 4 bases from V and 0 bases from J, leaving 6 bases between. The CDR3 sequence is 12 residues long.

This clonotype was seen ten or more times. The chain employs TRBV5-1 and TRBJ1-2; possible D gene TRBD1, 5 bases. The CDR3 loop spans 13 amino acids. Germline V lookup: CDR1 SGHRS, CDR2 YFSETQ. Trimming left V 4 bases short and J 2 bases short, with 9 bases between. The CDR3: CASSPDSNYGYTF. The CDR3 region has the DNA TGCGCCAGCAGCCCTGACAGCAACTATGGCTACACCTTC.

The genes are TRBV5-1 and TRBJ2-7; a weak D match, TRBD2 (6 bases). The V gene's germline CDR1 is SGHRS and CDR2 YFSETQ. The CDR3 is 13 residues long. Trimming left V 5 bases short and J 1 base short, with 10 bases between. CDR3 nucleotide sequence: TGCGCCAGCAGTTACGGGGGATCCTACGAGCAGTACTTC. Translated, it gives CASSYGGSYEQYF. The variable domain in full, with the rest retrieved from reference TRBV5-1 and TRBJ2-7, is KAGVTQTPRYLIKTRGQQVTLSCSPISGHRSVSWYQQTPGQGLQFLFEYFSETQRNKGNFPGRFSGRQFSNSRSEMNVSTLELGDSALYLCASSYGGSYEQYFGPGTRLTVT.

V and J are TRBV6-2 or TRBV6-3 and TRBJ2-1; 7 nucleotides align to TRBD1. The CDR3 covers 14 residues. J was trimmed by 2 bases and V by 8 bases; bases with no gene match: 6. The V gene's germline CDR1 is MNHEY and CDR2 SVGEGT. CDR3 loop: CASFGTDTYNEQFF. The CDR3 DNA reads as TGTGCCAGCTTCGGGACAGATACCTACAATGAGCAGTTCTTC.

This clonotype was detected ten times or more. The V and J genes are TRBV6-2 or TRBV6-3 and TRBJ1-2, with D perhaps TRBD1 (6 bases). Germline V lookup: CDR1 MNHEY, CDR2 SVGEGT. Deletions cut 3 bases from V and 4 bases from J, with 18 bases between. The CDR3 length is 16 residues. The CDR3 is CASSYARGSSGYGYTF. The CDR3 DNA sequence: TGTGCCAGCAGTTATGCCAGGGGAAGCAGTGGCTATGGCTACACCTTC.

This clonotype was counted at least ten times. The DNA of the CDR3 is TGTGCCAGTAGTATCTGGGACTGGAACACTGAAGCTTTCTTT. It is translated as CASSIWDWNTEAFF. The chain employs TRBV19 and TRBJ1-1, with D perhaps matching TRBD1 (5 bases). Trimming took 3 bases from V and 1 from J, leaving 9 bases between them. Germline values: CDR1 LNHDA, CDR2 SQIVND (reference sequence). The CDR3 totals 14 residues.